This entry lists 6 T cell receptor beta chains sequenced from one sample in a study of T cell changes during pregnancy in multiple sclerosis. TCRdb's copy holds only in-frame clones and misses some; the assay was immunoSEQ multiplex PCR. The table shows around 97,000 clones, with around 94% occurring only once. The starting material was peripheral blood, obtained after pregnancy. All receptors come from a female donor with multiple sclerosis, enrolled in a pregnancy study.

The rearrangement links TRBV9 to TRBJ2-3; D gene unclear. Trimming removed 0 bases at V and 6 bases at J, with 11 bases between. The CDR3 sequence is 14 residues long. Germline values: CDR1 SGDLS, CDR2 YYNGEE. CDR3 sequence: CASSVEKKPDTQYF. CDR3 coding DNA: TGTGCCAGCAGCGTAGAAAAAAAGCCGGATACGCAGTATTTT.

J is TRBJ1-1 and V is TRBV19, with D possibly TRBD1 on 5 matching bases. Germline-derived CDR1 and CDR2 are LNHDA and SQIVND (reference sequence). Deletions cut 0 bases from V and 1 base from J, with 12 bases between. The CDR3 contains 16 residues. CDR3 sequence (DNA): TGTGCCAGTAGTATAGATTACATAACAGGGAACACTGAAGCTTTCTTT. Amino acids: CASSIDYITGNTEAFF.

DNA for the CDR3: TGTGCCAGCAGCCGCACTAGCGGGAGATACGAGCAGTACTTC. It translates to CASSRTSGRYEQYF. The chain uses TRBV7-2 and TRBJ2-7, with TRBD2 matching 11 bases. CDR1 is SGHTA, CDR2 FQGNSA, per germline. V lost 5 bases, J lost 4 bases, and 4 bases stayed unmatched. The CDR3 has 14 amino acids.

This clone was recorded a few times. Other nucleotide sequences from this sample produce the same CDR3. The chain uses TRBV11-3 and TRBJ2-2, with D uncertain. The CDR3 consists of 13 residues. Trimming removed 2 bases at V and 5 bases at J, with 6 bases between. CDR1 and CDR2 (germline): SGHNT, YENEEA. As DNA, the CDR3 is TGTGCCAGCAGCTTAAGCCTTACCGGGGAGCTGTTTTTT. Protein: CASSLSLTGELFF.

V usage is TRBV19 and J usage is TRBJ1-5; 7 nucleotides line up with TRBD1. CDR1 and CDR2 (germline): LNHDA, SQIVND (reference sequence). The CDR3 is made up of 15 amino acids. After removal of 6 bases from V and 4 bases from J, the junction contained 9 bases not matched to a gene. This CDR3 is CASRLQGIRNQPQHF. In DNA, the CDR3 is TGTGCCAGTAGATTACAGGGGATACGGAATCAGCCCCAGCATTTT.

The chain joins TRBV5-1 to TRBJ2-2; D possibly corresponds to TRBD1 (8 bases). The germline V gene has CDR1 SGHRS and CDR2 YFSETQ. V shed 4 bases and J shed 1 base, with 14 bases lying between them. This CDR3 is built from 16 residues. The CDR3 DNA is TGCGCCAGCAGCGCCAGCGGGACAGGGAACACCGGGGAGCTGTTTTTT. Its protein is CASSASGTGNTGELFF.